The present TCR beta chain was sequenced within a study of PD-1 blockade in classical Hodgkin lymphoma. Study summary: Treatment was intravenous nivolumab, 3 mg/kg every 2 weeks, until progression.

Study-wide points: Relative to healthy donors, newly diagnosed patients reportedly had lower baseline TCR diversity, which was reported as lower still in relapsed/refractory patients. Compared with baseline, CD4+ but not CD8+ TCR diversity had risen significantly by C4D1.

Brentuximab vedotin exposure varied, and every patient relapsed after autologous stem cell transplantation. Produced via immunoSEQ multiplex PCR; TCRdb's table is partial and in-frame only. Among 20,000 to 30,000 clones listed, 70% to 80% were seen once. Trimming removed 5 bases from V and 8 bases from J, with 13 bases in between. This CDR3 has 12 amino acids. The germline gives CDR1 MNHEY, CDR2 SVGAGI. A note on this clone: What it binds is unknown.

The chain couples TRBV6-5 to TRBJ2-7, with D possibly matching TRBD2 (5 bases). The receptor was derived from a human donor with classical Hodgkin lymphoma. The sample consisted of peripheral blood mononuclear cells (PBMCs), taken before the second cycle of nivolumab. The CDR3 reads CASSTRRLKQYF. In DNA form, the CDR3 reads TGTGCCAGCAGTACTAGACGCCTTAAGCAGTACTTC.